The TCR beta chain under discussion was sequenced for a study of T cells after yellow fever vaccination. Study information: Preparation of fractions with low cell numbers was performed using SMART-Seq v4 Ultra Low Input.

Looked up from germline, CDR1 is MDHEN and CDR2 is SYDVKM. CDR3 length equals 13 residues. The ends were cut back, 7 bases at V and 2 bases at J, with 10 bases in the middle. Study-wide results and limits: Primary-vaccination clones mostly resurfaced post-booster (96% CD4, 85% to 90% CD8). A small proportion of clonotypes was detected in both the CD4 and CD8 compartments. High-abundance clonotypes from the bulk population could contaminate FACS-sorted repertoires.

The sample holds many counts of this clonotype. Its specificity is not known. TCRdb recomputed calls from the 5' RACE reads with MiXCR, one row per CDR3 protein. The table lists 340,000 or so distinct CDR3 sequences, around an eighth of them singletons. The chain employs TRBV28 and TRBJ2-3; no reliable D call. This receptor was taken from a man aged 18-30 years who received the YFV17D yellow fever vaccine. The material sequenced was CD4+ T cells sorted from PBMCs, taken 15 days after the yellow fever booster vaccination. Here the CDR3 DNA reads TGTGCCAGCACCCCAGGTCCCACAGATACGCAGTATTTT. Translating gives CASTPGPTDTQYF. Together with reference TRBV28 and TRBJ2-3, the CDR3 gives the full variable domain: DVKVTQSSRYLVKRTGEKVFLECVQDMDHENMFWYRQDPGLGLRLIYFSYDVKMKEKGDIPEGYSVSREKKERFSLILESASTNQTSMYLCASTPGPTDTQYFGPGTRLTVL.